This entry features one T cell receptor (beta chain) sequence. Its target is not known. Germline lookup yields CDR1 KGHDR and CDR2 SFDVKD. This CDR3 is 11 amino acids long. V was trimmed by 3 bases and J by 6 bases, leaving 2 bases between them. TCRdb ran MiXCR on the 5' RACE reads and lists one entry per CDR3 protein. The data hold approximately 290,000 distinct CDR3 sequences, with roughly 15% observed a single time. This sample is drawn from a study of T-cell memory formation after mild COVID-19. Study details: TCR clusters showed largely donor specificity. Study findings and constraints: Mostly located in CM and EM were contracting CD4+ clones, with contracting CD8+ clones located in EMRA. Clones contracting over day 15 to 85 were CD4/CD8 balanced, with later expanders leaning CD4+.

The J gene is TRBJ2-1, the V gene TRBV24-1; D remains ambiguous. This TCR derives from a man aged 18 to 35 who had mild COVID-19 (a few samples of this study predate the infection). Cell type and time point are not known. Sequenced: PBMCs or a T cell subset sorted from them (not recorded which). The CDR3 DNA sequence: TGTGCCACCAGTGATCTCAATGAGCAGTTCTTC. This sequence encodes CATSDLNEQFF.